This entry describes one TCR beta chain. Its antigen is as yet unknown. The CDR3 totals 14 residues. Germline V lookup: CDR1 LNHDA, CDR2 SQIVND (reference sequence). V lost 4 bases, J lost 3 bases, and 4 bases stayed unmatched. This sample is drawn from a study of Ad26.COV2.S vaccination and SARS-CoV-2 variants. About the research overall: Ad26.COV2.S given intramuscularly, once or twice 56 days apart.

The table came from immunoSEQ multiplex PCR; TCRdb's copy has only in-frame clones and leaves some out. This sample has a few hundred thousand clones; 80% to 95% occur once, and the top ten carry under 2%. Regarding treatment: 19 received Ad26.COV2.S at low or high dose, single or two shots; about 5 received placebo; per-sample allocation not given. Day 63 after the first injection of vaccine or placebo was the sampling time. An Ad26 vector was used to express Wuhan-strain SARS-CoV-2 spike as the vaccine. Study-level points and caveats: Vaccine recipients and placebo recipients showed similar non-spike TCR breadth. Estimates derived from TCR breadth and depth analyses may have underestimated total T cell responses.

The sample in question was peripheral blood, obtained in a trial of Ad26.COV2.S vaccine versus placebo. The chain employs TRBV19 and TRBJ2-3; 7 bases match TRBD1. The sequence derives from a person aged 18-60 years who received the Ad26.COV2.S COVID-19 vaccine or a placebo. The CDR3 loop reads CASSTTGYTDTQYF. The CDR3 nucleotides are TGTGCCAGTAGTACGACAGGGTATACAGATACGCAGTATTTT.